This T cell receptor beta chain came from a study of control samples from healthy donors and cancer patients. Clones were read by immunoSEQ multiplex PCR, and TCRdb kept only the in-frame ones, dropping some. The table has under 150,000 clones, 85% to 90% seen once. The origin of this receptor is a man over 45 with head and neck cancer. The material sequenced was PBMCs.

For the CDR3, the DNA is TGTGCCAGCAGCCATGGAGGGCAGGCTACCTCTGGAAACACCATATATTTT. Translating it yields CASSHGGQATSGNTIYF. The gene calls are TRBV3-1 (or the pseudogene TRBV3-2) and TRBJ1-3, with D unclear. Trimming removed 3 bases at V and 0 bases at J, with 15 bases between. This CDR3 comprises 17 residues. CDR1 LGHDT and CDR2 YNNKEL come from the germline V gene (reference sequence).